The entry below describes one TCR beta chain. The sample comes from a study of blood T cell repertoires in COVID-19. Study summary: T cells, B-cell-depleted T cells, or PBMCs supplied cDNA or gDNA.

Those enrolled in Seattle joined during active infection and were followed longitudinally afterward. This CDR3 contains 15 residues. Germline CDR1 reads MNHEY; CDR2 reads SVGAGI. V shed 6 bases and J shed 8 bases, with 17 bases lying between them. As originally analysed: Using reference gene primer amplification, nucleated cell counts were estimated. TCRdb's copy holds only in-frame clones and misses some; the assay was immunoSEQ multiplex PCR. The V and J calls and clone size come from that table; D and trimming were worked out from the DNA. The table lists tens of thousands of clones, 65% to 85% of them singletons.

V and J are TRBV6-5 and TRBJ1-6; possibly TRBD1 for D (6 bases). The clonotype was recovered from a man aged 80 or over with COVID-19, enrolled during active disease. The sample was peripheral blood. The chain's CDR3 is CASRPTGLSYSPLHF. The CDR3 DNA is TGTGCCAGCAGACCCACAGGGTTATCGTATTCACCCCTCCACTTT.